These 10 T cell receptor beta chains were sequenced from one sample in a study of cytomegalovirus exposure and HLA in healthy donors. With 60 Vbeta and 13 Jbeta primers, the PCR was carried out. Assay: immunoSEQ multiplex PCR; the TCRdb copy retains only in-frame clones and omits some. The table has 65,000 to 75,000 clones, roughly 74% seen once. The sequencing sample was made of PBMCs. These receptor sequences come from a woman aged 55 to 70 in good health and CMV-seropositive.

The V and J genes are TRBV5-1 and TRBJ2-1; TRBD2 might be the D (6 bases). The CDR3 is 15 amino acids. Trimming left V 2 bases short and J 2 bases short, with 11 bases between. Germline V CDR1 and CDR2: SGHRS, YFSETQ. This CDR3 is CASSLGRSTYNEQFF. The CDR3 DNA reads TGCGCCAGCAGCTTAGGGAGGTCAACCTACAATGAGCAGTTCTTC.

The chain joins TRBV7-6 to TRBJ2-1; TRBD2 matches 7 bases. Trimming cost V 5 bases and J 10 bases; bases outside gene matches: 14. The CDR3 is made up of 15 amino acids. Germline CDR1 and CDR2: SGHVS and FNYEAQ. CDR3 protein: CASSPREAGSGEQFF. The CDR3 nucleotides read TGTGCCAGCAGCCCCCGGGAAGCGGGATCAGGGGAGCAGTTCTTC.

The rearrangement joins TRBV7-8 to TRBJ1-6, with unresolved D. The germline gives CDR1 SGHVS, CDR2 FQNEAQ. The CDR3 totals 17 residues. Trimming stripped 4 bases from V and 0 bases from J, with 13 bases between. For the CDR3, the DNA is TGTGCCAGCAGCTCCTTGGGCAGTAGCTCCTATAATTCACCCCTCCACTTT. Protein: CASSSLGSSSYNSPLHF.

The J gene is TRBJ1-1, the V gene TRBV19; D perhaps matches TRBD1 (6 bases). Germline V gene sequence: CDR1 LNHDA, CDR2 SQIVND (reference sequence). V was pared by 5 bases and J by 0 bases, with 13 bases between. The CDR3 extends over 15 amino acids. For the CDR3, the DNA is TGTGCCAGTAGTTTTCAGGGGACGTTGAACACTGAAGCTTTCTTT. It is translated as CASSFQGTLNTEAFF.

The chain recombines TRBV2 with TRBJ1-2; D possibly corresponds to TRBD1 (5 bases). The CDR3 totals 13 residues. V lost 7 bases, J lost 4 bases, and 13 bases lay in between. Germline V gene data show CDR1 as SNHLY and CDR2 as FYNNEI. The CDR3 nucleotides read TGTGCCAGCATGGGGGACTGGGGCTATGGCTACACCTTC. It specifies CASMGDWGYGYTF.

The chain combines TRBV2 with TRBJ2-2, with 8 bases matching TRBD1. Trimming at V came to 3 bases and at J to 6 bases, leaving 6 bases not matched to a gene. Germline CDR1 and CDR2: SNHLY and FYNNEI. The CDR3 totals 15 residues. CDR3 in amino acids: CASSEVRTGSGELFF. In DNA form, the CDR3 reads TGTGCCAGCAGTGAGGTCAGGACAGGGTCCGGGGAGCTGTTTTTT.

The rearrangement joins TRBV18 to TRBJ2-7; D call uncertain. The CDR3 loop spans 12 amino acids. Germline V gene data show CDR1 as KGHSH and CDR2 as LQKENI. V lost 6 bases, J lost 3 bases, and 9 bases lay in between. CDR3 sequence (DNA): TGTGCCAGCTCCTGGGCTAACTACGAGCAGTACTTC. Its protein product is CASSWANYEQYF.

V and J are TRBV30 and TRBJ1-6; tentative D call: TRBD1 (5 bases). Germline assignment: CDR1 GTSNPN and CDR2 SVGIG (reference sequence). Trimming shortened V by 2 bases and J by 8 bases, and 22 bases separated the two germline ends. The CDR3 consists of 17 residues. CDR3 DNA sequence: TGTGCCTGGAGTCCCTCACGTACAGGCCTAGGAGATTCACCCCTCCACTTT. Its protein product is CAWSPSRTGLGDSPLHF.

This chain connects TRBV19 to TRBJ1-2; 7 nucleotides line up with TRBD1. Germline CDR1 reads LNHDA; CDR2 reads SQIVND (reference sequence). CDR3 length: 16 residues. Unmatched junction bases numbered 8, after V lost 3 bases and J lost 1 base. In DNA form, the CDR3 reads TGTGCCAGTAGTATCGGCGGGACAGCAATTAACTATGGCTACACCTTC. Translated: CASSIGGTAINYGYTF.

A few counts support this clone. J is TRBJ1-5 and V is TRBV4-1, with no clear D. The CDR3 consists of 15 residues. Trimming stripped 3 bases from V and 3 bases from J, with 12 bases between. CDR1 MGHRA and CDR2 YSYEKL come from the germline V gene. The CDR3 loop reads CASSQIDKPNQPQHF. Written as DNA, the CDR3 is TGCGCCAGCAGCCAGATAGACAAACCCAATCAGCCCCAGCATTTT.